Presented here are 27 T cell receptor beta chains from one specimen sequenced in a study of CD8 T cells in ankylosing spondylitis. Study-level findings and limits: Made up of about eight highly homologous variants, a TCR beta motif appeared characteristic of ankylosing spondylitis blood.

TCRdb re-analysed the 5' RACE reads in MiXCR, keeping a single row per CDR3 protein. Of 450,000 or so distinct CDR3 sequences in the sample, roughly 25% are singletons; the top ten hold over 0.8%. The antigens for these receptors are not known. Sequenced input: blood, either unsorted or a sorted T cell fraction (not recorded which). These receptors were obtained from a male donor with ankylosing spondylitis.

The chain has TRBV6-1 and TRBJ2-1; D is possibly TRBD2 (5 bases). V lost 6 bases, J lost 13 bases, and 10 bases lay in between. CDR1 is MNHNS, CDR2 SASEGT, per germline. This CDR3 comprises 10 residues. The CDR3 here is CASRRLYQFF. The DNA of the CDR3 is TGTGCCAGCAGGAGACTATATCAGTTCTTC.

This clonotype has only a few counts. The genes are TRBV7-2 and TRBJ2-7; D unresolved. Germline V gene sequence: CDR1 SGHTA, CDR2 FQGNSA. Trimming left V 5 bases short and J 6 bases short, with 20 bases between. This CDR3 is 15 amino acids long. CDR3 loop: CASSRAPGSPLEQYF. The CDR3 DNA follows: TGTGCCAGCAGCCGGGCCCCCGGCAGCCCCCTCGAGCAGTACTTC.

The chain uses TRBV20-1 and TRBJ2-5, with D unresolved. CDR3 length equals 12 residues. The V gene's germline CDR1 is DFQATT and CDR2 SNEGSKA (reference sequence). The ends were cut back, 3 bases at V and 5 bases at J, with 10 bases in the middle. The CDR3 sequence: CSASVLVETQYF. In DNA, the CDR3 is TGCAGTGCTAGTGTCCTCGTGGAGACCCAGTACTTC.

With respect to this clonotype: Relative to the germline gene, one junction end is altered; a read error may explain this. This chain uses TRBV5-1 with TRBJ2-3, with 7 bases matching TRBD1. This CDR3 has 14 amino acids. Germline values: CDR1 SGHRS, CDR2 YFSETQ. In DNA, the CDR3 is TGCGCCAGCAGATTGGGACAGTACACAGATACGCAGTATTTT. It codes for CASRLGQYTDTQYF.

This clonotype was found a few times. V is TRBV5-1 and J is TRBJ1-2; D is uncertain. The ends were cut back, 2 bases at V and 1 base at J, with 12 bases in the middle. Germline assignment: CDR1 SGHRS and CDR2 YFSETQ. This CDR3 comprises 15 residues. The CDR3 spells CASSFGGYGNYGYTF. DNA of the CDR3: TGCGCCAGCAGCTTCGGAGGGTATGGTAACTATGGCTACACCTTC.

V and J are TRBV5-1 and TRBJ2-1; 10 nucleotides align to TRBD2. The CDR3 length is 16 residues. Germline values: CDR1 SGHRS, CDR2 YFSETQ. V lost 0 bases and J lost 8; bases outside the gene matches: 8. CDR3: CASSLDTASGSDEQFF. CDR3 sequence (DNA): TGCGCCAGCAGCTTGGATACGGCTAGCGGGAGCGATGAGCAGTTCTTC.

The gene calls are TRBV7-2 and TRBJ2-7; D tentatively fits TRBD1 or TRBD2 (7 bases each). Trimming pared 5 bases from V and 2 bases from J, leaving 19 bases between. The germline CDR1 and CDR2 sequences are SGHTA and FQGNSA. There are 16 residues in the CDR3. CDR3 residues: CASSKGASGFPYEQYF. The CDR3 DNA reads TGTGCCAGCAGCAAGGGGGCTAGCGGTTTTCCCTACGAGCAGTACTTC.

The chain carries TRBV12-3 or TRBV12-4 and TRBJ1-1; TRBD1 agrees at 10 bases. V lost 7 bases and J lost 4; bases outside the gene matches: 6. The CDR3 length is 14 residues. The CDR3 nucleotides are TGTGCCAGCACCTGGGGACAGGGGATCACTGAAGCTTTCTTT. Amino acids: CASTWGQGITEAFF.

This chain joins TRBV9 and TRBJ2-5; tentative D call: TRBD1 (6 bases). This CDR3 is 13 amino acids long. Germline V gene data show CDR1 as SGDLS and CDR2 as YYNGEE. Between the trimmed V and J ends, which lost 0 bases and 3 bases, there was a span of 6 bases. CDR3 DNA: TGTGCCAGCAGCGTAGGGACAGAAGAGACCCAGTACTTC. This gives the protein CASSVGTEETQYF.

This clonotype has more than one count but fewer than ten. The V and J genes are TRBV28 and TRBJ2-7; D might be TRBD1 (6 bases). Germline V gene lookup returns CDR1 MDHEN and CDR2 SYDVKM. CDR3 length: 15 amino acids. Trimming pared 5 bases from V and 4 bases from J, leaving 18 bases between. The CDR3 DNA is TGTGCCAGCAGTGTCACAGGGTTGGCTCGGTACGAGCAGTACTTC. As protein: CASSVTGLARYEQYF.

The genes are TRBV12-3 or TRBV12-4 and TRBJ1-5; D ambiguous. The CDR3 runs 14 residues. The V gene lost 3 bases and the J gene lost 6 bases, with 12 bases spanning the gap. CDR3 coding DNA: TGTGCCAGCAGTTTGGCCTCAATTGCTCAGCCCCAGCATTTT. Protein product: CASSLASIAQPQHF.

This clonotype appeared a single time. J is TRBJ2-5 and V is TRBV7-2; D may be TRBD1 or TRBD2 (5 bases each). This CDR3 comprises 18 residues. From germline, CDR1 is SGHTA and CDR2 FQGNSA. Deletions cut 0 bases from V and 1 base from J, with 18 bases between. The CDR3 region has the DNA TGTGCCAGCAGCTTAGCCAGGGAGAGCATGGCAGTCCAAGAGACCCAGTACTTC. Amino acids: CASSLARESMAVQETQYF.

This clonotype came up a few times. This rearrangement joins TRBV24-1 to TRBJ2-1; 8 positions agree with TRBD2. The CDR3 loop spans 16 amino acids. With V trimmed by 4 bases and J by 8 bases, 12 bases remained unmatched. Germline-derived CDR1 and CDR2 are KGHDR and SFDVKD. In DNA form, the CDR3 reads TGTGCCACCAGTGACAGGAGCGGGACGGGGGGGGATGAGCAGTTCTTC. Translation gives CATSDRSGTGGDEQFF.

This clonotype turned up a few times. The genes are TRBV20-1 and TRBJ1-1; D may be TRBD1 (5 bases). The V gene lost 0 bases and the J gene lost 7 bases, with 15 bases spanning the gap. CDR3 length: 14 amino acids. The germline V gene has CDR1 DFQATT and CDR2 SNEGSKA (reference sequence). In nucleotides, the CDR3 is TGCAGTGCTAGAGAGAGGACGGGGGGGAGTGAAGCTTTCTTT. Its translation: CSARERTGGSEAFF.

This clonotype has a handful of counts. The rearrangement uses TRBV12-3 or TRBV12-4 and TRBJ1-1; 8 bases align to TRBD1. The CDR3 has 14 amino acids. The ends lost 8 bases at V and 8 bases at J; junction bases unmatched: 13. The CDR3 sequence is CASRPGTGRLEAFF. CDR3 bases: TGTGCCAGCCGACCCGGGACAGGCCGGTTAGAAGCTTTCTTT.

As for this clonotype: The junction differs from germline at one of its ends, possibly a read error. This chain connects TRBV2 to TRBJ1-5; D may be TRBD1 (5 bases). The germline V gene encodes CDR1 SNHLY and CDR2 FYNNEI. The CDR3 covers 16 residues. CDR3 sequence reads: CACSTETTGADQPQHF. The CDR3 DNA is TGTGCCTGCAGTACGGAAACTACAGGAGCTGATCAGCCCCAGCATTTT.

V gene TRBV3-1 combines with J gene TRBJ1-5; D is uncertain. Germline-derived CDR1 and CDR2 are LGHDT and YNNKEL (reference sequence). Trimming shortened V by 1 base and J by 7 bases, and 14 bases separated the two germline ends. The CDR3 is 15 residues long. In nucleotides, the CDR3 is TGTGCCAGCAGCCAAGGCGCAGGTAATGGGCAGCCCCAGCATTTT. It translates to CASSQGAGNGQPQHF.

This clonotype was picked up one time. J is TRBJ2-2 and V is TRBV15, with a tentative D call TRBD1 (6 bases). Germline lookup yields CDR1 LNHNV and CDR2 YYDKDF (reference sequence). V dropped 0 bases and J dropped 6 bases, with 11 bases sitting between them. This CDR3 contains 15 residues. The CDR3 loop is CATSRDPRGAGELFF. The CDR3 region has the DNA TGTGCCACCAGCAGAGATCCCAGGGGCGCCGGGGAGCTGTTTTTT.

The chain recombines TRBV2 with TRBJ2-2; no clear D. Germline loops: CDR1 SNHLY, CDR2 FYNNEI. V lost 3 bases to trimming and J lost 5 bases, with 13 bases between them. This CDR3 has 15 residues. CDR3 nucleotide sequence: TGTGCCAGCAGTGAGTTATCCAGTTGGACCGGGGAGCTGTTTTTT. Its translation is CASSELSSWTGELFF.

The chain couples TRBV20-1 to TRBJ2-5, with D unresolved. Trimming removed 2 bases from V and 5 bases from J, with 6 bases in between. CDR1 is DFQATT, CDR2 SNEGSKA, per germline (reference sequence). The CDR3 consists of 11 residues. CDR3 in amino acids: CSARQRETQYF. CDR3 nucleotides: TGCAGTGCTAGACAGAGGGAGACCCAGTACTTC.

This clonotype has just a few counts. This rearrangement joins TRBV7-2 to TRBJ2-1, with a weak D call TRBD2 (6 bases). Germline values: CDR1 SGHTA, CDR2 FQGNSA. V was cut by 5 bases and J by 7 bases, with 12 bases left in between. The CDR3 contains 13 residues. The CDR3 nucleotides are TGTGCCAGCAGCCCGAATAGCGGTAATGAGCAGTTCTTC. Protein product: CASSPNSGNEQFF.

The chain joins TRBV12-3 or TRBV12-4 to TRBJ2-3; 8 bases match TRBD2. This CDR3 has 14 amino acids. Trimming took 5 bases from V and 2 from J; bases not matched to a gene: 3. CDR3 DNA sequence: TGTGCCAGCAGTGCTAGCGGGTTCACAGATACGCAGTATTTT. Its protein product is CASSASGFTDTQYF.

J is TRBJ1-5 and V is TRBV12-3 or TRBV12-4; tentatively, D is TRBD1 (6 bases). Trimming cost V 6 bases and J 7 bases, with 16 bases left between them. The CDR3 is made up of 14 amino acids. The CDR3 here is CASSLVGGGQPQHF. The CDR3 DNA follows: TGTGCCAGCAGCTTGGTTGGAGGGGGGCAGCCCCAGCATTTT.

J is TRBJ1-2 and V is TRBV12-3 or TRBV12-4; D gene unclear. Trimming left V 4 bases short and J 8 bases short, with 8 bases between. This CDR3 comprises 11 residues. The CDR3 nucleotides are TGTGCCAGCAGTTACCTCAAAGGCTACACCTTC. It is translated as CASSYLKGYTF.

This clonotype was seen a handful of times. The rearrangement joins TRBV12-3 or TRBV12-4 to TRBJ1-3, with 8 bases identical to TRBD1. Trimming cost V 6 bases and J 1 base; bases outside gene matches: 2. The CDR3 spans 14 residues. CDR3 in amino acids: CASRRTGSGNTIYF. In nucleotides, the CDR3 is TGTGCCAGCAGACGGACAGGGTCTGGAAACACCATATATTTT.

This clonotype showed up just a few times. The rearrangement joins TRBV5-1 to TRBJ2-7; TRBD2 matches at 9 bases. V shed 5 bases, J shed 0 bases, and the junction held 3 bases outside the gene matches. Germline CDR1 and CDR2: SGHRS and YFSETQ. The CDR3 is 14 amino acids. The CDR3 spells CASRLAGVSYEQYF. The DNA for the CDR3 is TGCGCCAGCAGGTTAGCGGGAGTCTCCTACGAGCAGTACTTC. Based on the CDR3 plus reference TRBV5-1 and TRBJ2-7, the full variable domain is KAGVTQTPRYLIKTRGQQVTLSCSPISGHRSVSWYQQTPGQGLQFLFEYFSETQRNKGNFPGRFSGRQFSNSRSEMNVSTLELGDSALYLCASRLAGVSYEQYFGPGTRLTVT.

The J gene is TRBJ1-1, the V gene TRBV18; weak D call: TRBD1 (5 bases). The V end was cut by 2 bases, the J end by 5 bases, with 15 bases between. CDR1 and CDR2 (germline): KGHSH, LQKENI. CDR3 length: 15 residues. In DNA, the CDR3 is TGTGCCAGCTCACCAGCAAAGGGGCGTGGAACTGAAGCTTTCTTT. This encodes CASSPAKGRGTEAFF.